Presented here are 10 T cell receptor beta chains from one specimen sequenced in a study of OX40 agonist ivuxolimab in advanced cancers. Sequenced by immunoSEQ multiplex PCR; TCRdb stores in-frame clones only, minus some. The sample has some 65,000 clones, roughly 87% seen once. The sequencing here drew on CD4+ or CD8+ T cells sorted from blood, taken in a trial of the OX40 agonist ivuxolimab. The source of these receptors is an adult with an advanced solid tumor such as melanoma, head and neck, liver or kidney cancer.

This rearrangement joins TRBV14 to TRBJ2-7; possible D gene TRBD1, 6 bases. The CDR3 covers 14 residues. The germline V and J ends were trimmed by 4 bases and 4 bases, with 14 bases remaining between them. CDR1 SGHDN and CDR2 FVKESK come from the germline V gene. The CDR3: CASSRSTGWYEQYF. DNA for the CDR3: TGTGCCAGCAGCCGAAGTACAGGGTGGTACGAGCAGTACTTC.

The chain carries TRBV5-8 and TRBJ2-1, with D unclear. The CDR3 consists of 11 residues. CDR1 is SGHTS, CDR2 YDEGEE, per germline. Trimming shortened V by 6 bases and J by 4 bases, and 5 bases separated the two germline ends. The CDR3 coding sequence is TGTGCCAGCAAAGTTTACAATGAGCAGTTCTTC. Its translation: CASKVYNEQFF.

This sequence joins TRBV2 and TRBJ1-2; 9 bases are shared with TRBD1. The CDR3 runs 15 residues. Germline loops: CDR1 SNHLY, CDR2 FYNNEI. The V gene end was trimmed by 4 bases and the J gene end by 1 base; junction bases not matched to a gene: 4. CDR3 bases: TGTGCCAGCAGTGTTGAGGGACAGGGTAACTATGGCTACACCTTC. Translating it yields CASSVEGQGNYGYTF.

The chain joins TRBV6-5 to TRBJ2-7; the D gene is possibly TRBD1 (5 bases). Germline CDR1 and CDR2: MNHEY and SVGAGI. The length of the CDR3 is 15 residues. The V end was cut by 5 bases, the J end by 2 bases, with 16 bases between. The CDR3 region has the DNA TGTGCCAGCAGTCCCTACTCCCAGGGTACCTACGAGCAGTACTTC. The encoded protein is CASSPYSQGTYEQYF.

V gene TRBV5-6 combines with J gene TRBJ2-1, with D maybe TRBD1 (7 bases). Trimming removed 6 bases at V and 4 bases at J, with 17 bases between. Germline CDR1 is SGHDT and CDR2 is YYEEEE. CDR3 length: 15 residues. The CDR3 DNA reads TGTGCCAGCACCCCAAAGGGGGGACAGTACAATGAGCAGTTCTTC. It codes for CASTPKGGQYNEQFF. Full variable domain (remainder filled in from reference TRBV5-6 and TRBJ2-1): DAGVTQSPTHLIKTRGQQVTLRCSPKSGHDTVSWYQQALGQGPQFIFQYYEEEERQRGNFPDRFSGHQFPNYSSELNVNALLLGDSALYLCASTPKGGQYNEQFFGPGTRLTVL.

The V call is TRBV2, the J call TRBJ1-3; weak D call: TRBD1 (5 bases). Germline V gene sequence: CDR1 SNHLY, CDR2 FYNNEI. The V gene lost 7 bases and the J gene lost 3 bases, with 22 bases spanning the gap. The CDR3 is 17 amino acids. The DNA for the CDR3 is TGTGCCAGCAATACGGCGGGGACCTCTACCTTTGGAAACACCATATATTTT. Translation: CASNTAGTSTFGNTIYF.

About this clone: The same CDR3 also results from other DNA sequences found in this sample. This chain links TRBV27 with TRBJ2-7; either TRBD1 or TRBD2 may fit D (6 bases each). V lost 2 bases to trimming and J lost 3 bases, with 14 bases between them. This CDR3 is built from 15 residues. Germline CDR1 MNHEY, CDR2 SMNVEV (reference sequence). CDR3 DNA sequence: TGTGCCAGCAGTTTACTGGGGGGCTCGGACTACGAGCAGTACTTC. Translating gives CASSLLGGSDYEQYF.

The rearrangement links TRBV18 to TRBJ2-5; D unclear. The V gene's germline CDR1 is KGHSH and CDR2 LQKENI. The CDR3 length is 12 residues. Trimming removed 5 bases at V and 1 base at J, with 5 bases between. The CDR3 is CASSSGQETQYF. CDR3 bases: TGTGCCAGCTCATCCGGCCAAGAGACCCAGTACTTC.

The chain carries TRBV15 and TRBJ1-2, with D uncertain. V dropped 6 bases and J dropped 4 bases, with 9 bases sitting between them. The CDR3 consists of 12 residues. CDR1 and CDR2 (germline): LNHNV, YYDKDF (reference sequence). The CDR3: CATSETSYGYTF. The CDR3 nucleotides are TGTGCCACCAGTGAAACTAGCTATGGCTACACCTTC.

The chain is built from TRBV9 and TRBJ2-3; 10 bases fit TRBD2. Germline V gene lookup returns CDR1 SGDLS and CDR2 YYNGEE. With 4 bases clipped from V and 2 bases from J, the junction kept 7 bases outside the gene matches. This CDR3 spans 16 amino acids. CDR3 sequence reads: CASSRGLAEFTDTQYF. The CDR3 DNA reads as TGTGCCAGCAGCCGAGGACTAGCGGAGTTCACAGATACGCAGTATTTT.